Sequencing of this T cell receptor beta chain was carried out in a study of T cell changes during pregnancy in multiple sclerosis. The CDR3 totals 17 residues. Germline V CDR1 and CDR2: SEHNR, FQNEAQ (reference sequence). V lost 1 base to trimming and J lost 5 bases; unmatched junction nucleotides: 11. Profiled with immunoSEQ multiplex PCR; TCRdb holds only in-frame clones, not every one. The data contain roughly 40,000 clones, 80% to 95% of them singletons. The source of this sequence is a female donor with multiple sclerosis, enrolled in a pregnancy study. J is TRBJ2-1 and V is TRBV7-9; 7 positions match TRBD2. The sample was CD4+ T cells from peripheral blood mononuclear cells, taken in the third trimester of pregnancy. The CDR3, as DNA: TGTGCCAGCAGCTTAGGGCCCCCTGGCGGGAGAGACAATGAGCAGTTCTTC. This codes for CASSLGPPGGRDNEQFF.